This T cell receptor beta chain was identified in a study of CD8+ T cells in alopecia areata. This clone was seen just once. Treatment denoted: oral pan-JAK inhibitor, 5-10 mg twice daily. cDNA prepared by RNA extraction and subsequent reverse transcription served as the template for sequencing. Libraries were prepared by immunoSEQ multiplex PCR; TCRdb keeps only in-frame clonotypes and omits some of them. Among about 180,000 clones listed, roughly 60% were seen once. The starting material was CD4+ T cells sorted from blood, obtained at approximately week 61, from a patient treated with tofacitinib. The TCR was taken from a human donor with alopecia areata.

The CDR3 here is CASSDGDVGANVLTF. DNA for the CDR3: TGCGCCAGCAGCGACGGGGATGTTGGGGCCAACGTCCTGACTTTC. The chain has TRBV5-1 and TRBJ2-6; maybe TRBD2 (5 bases). Per germline, CDR1 SGHRS and CDR2 YFSETQ. The CDR3 has 15 residues. Between the trimmed V and J ends, which lost 4 bases and 3 bases, there was a span of 11 bases.